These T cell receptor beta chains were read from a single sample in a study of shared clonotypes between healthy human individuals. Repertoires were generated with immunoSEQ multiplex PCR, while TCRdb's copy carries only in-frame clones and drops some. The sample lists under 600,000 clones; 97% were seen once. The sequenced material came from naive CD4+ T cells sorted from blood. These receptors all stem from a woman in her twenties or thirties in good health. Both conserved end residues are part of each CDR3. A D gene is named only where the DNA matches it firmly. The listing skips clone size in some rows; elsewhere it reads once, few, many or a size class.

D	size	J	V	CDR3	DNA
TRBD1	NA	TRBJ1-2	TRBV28	CASSDRDYYGYTF	TGTGCCAGCAGTGACAGGGACTACTATGGCTACACCTTC
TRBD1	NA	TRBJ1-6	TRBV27	CASSLRVDRPNSNNSPLHF	TGTGCCAGCAGTTTGAGGGTGGACAGGCCGAATTCCAATAATTCACCCCTCCACTTT
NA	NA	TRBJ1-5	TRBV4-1	CASSLGGPSEWGNQPQHF	TGCGCCAGCAGCTTGGGAGGGCCCTCGGAATGGGGAAATCAGCCCCAGCATTTT
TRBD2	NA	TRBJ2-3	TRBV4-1	CASSHGQLAGDTDTQYF	TGCGCCAGCAGCCATGGTCAACTAGCGGGGGACACAGATACGCAGTATTTT
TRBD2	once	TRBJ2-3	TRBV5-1	CASTLAGEGDTQYF	TGCGCCAGCACACTAGCGGGAGAAGGCGATACGCAGTATTTT
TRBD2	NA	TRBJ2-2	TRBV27	CASSFSGRAKTGELFF	TGTGCCAGCAGTTTCAGCGGGAGGGCCAAAACCGGGGAGCTGTTTTTT
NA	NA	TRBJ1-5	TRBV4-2	CASSQDLLATAGNQPQHF	TGTGCCAGCAGCCAAGATCTACTTGCTACAGCCGGCAATCAGCCCCAGCATTTT
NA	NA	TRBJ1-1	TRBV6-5	CASSYSPVLGTEAFF	TGTGCCAGCAGTTACTCTCCAGTTTTGGGGACTGAAGCTTTCTTT
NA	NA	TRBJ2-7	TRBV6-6	CASSSPSLGAYEQYF	TGTGCCAGCAGTTCCCCCTCCCTGGGGGCCTACGAGCAGTACTTC
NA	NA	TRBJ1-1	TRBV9	CASSNRQDMNTEAFF	TGTGCCAGCAGCAACCGACAGGACATGAACACTGAAGCTTTCTTT
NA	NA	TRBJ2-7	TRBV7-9	CASSLAYGSHEQYF	TGTGCCAGCAGCTTAGCGTACGGCAGCCACGAGCAGTACTTC
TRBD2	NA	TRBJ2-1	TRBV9	CASSPRTSGKVEQFF	TGTGCCAGCAGCCCCCGGACTAGCGGGAAGGTTGAGCAGTTCTTC
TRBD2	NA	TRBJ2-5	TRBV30	CAWSVSPSGQETQYF	TGTGCCTGGAGTGTATCTCCTAGCGGCCAAGAGACCCAGTACTTC
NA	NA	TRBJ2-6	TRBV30	CAWSVDGANVLTF	TGTGCCTGGAGTGTTGACGGGGCCAACGTCCTGACTTTC
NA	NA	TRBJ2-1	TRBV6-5	CASSLAYSHNEQFF	TGTGCCAGCAGTCTAGCGTATTCCCACAATGAGCAGTTCTTC
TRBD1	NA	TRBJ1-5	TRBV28	CASSILGRGGQPQHF	TGTGCCAGCAGTATCCTCGGCAGGGGGGGTCAGCCCCAGCATTTT
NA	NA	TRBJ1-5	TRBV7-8	CASSPDSNQPQHF	TGTGCCAGCAGCCCCGACAGCAATCAGCCCCAGCATTTT
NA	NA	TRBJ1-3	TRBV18	CASSITVADKSSGNTIYF	TGTGCCAGCTCTATCACCGTGGCCGATAAGAGCTCTGGAAACACCATATATTTT
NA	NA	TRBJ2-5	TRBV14	CASSQGWQETQYF	TGTGCCAGCAGCCAGGGCTGGCAAGAGACCCAGTACTTC
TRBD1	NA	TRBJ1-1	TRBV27	CASSSQLDRAEAFF	TGTGCCAGCAGTTCGCAACTCGACAGGGCGGAAGCTTTCTTT
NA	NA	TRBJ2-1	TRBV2	CASTGGVYNEQFF	TGTGCCAGCACCGGGGGAGTATACAATGAGCAGTTCTTC
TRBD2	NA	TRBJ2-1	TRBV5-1	CASSDPTVGGPPEQFF	TGCGCCAGCAGCGACCCAACGGTGGGAGGGCCGCCTGAGCAGTTCTTC
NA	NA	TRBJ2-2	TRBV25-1	CASRTTPGKGTGELFF	TGTGCCAGCAGAACTACCCCAGGAAAGGGAACCGGGGAGCTGTTTTTT
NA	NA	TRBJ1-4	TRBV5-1	CASSLDSSEKLFF	TGCGCCAGCAGCTTGGATAGTAGTGAAAAACTGTTTTTT
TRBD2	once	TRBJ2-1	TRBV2	CASSGGRAVGDNEQFF	TGTGCCAGCAGTGGTGGGAGGGCCGTGGGAGACAATGAGCAGTTCTTC
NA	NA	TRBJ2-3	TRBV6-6	CASTRGAITDTQYF	TGTGCCAGCACGAGAGGGGCAATTACAGATACGCAGTATTTT
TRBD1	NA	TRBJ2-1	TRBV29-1	CSVGGVRDRPYNEQFF	TGCAGCGTGGGGGGAGTCAGGGACAGGCCCTACAATGAGCAGTTCTTC